Presented here are 29 T cell receptor beta chains from one specimen sequenced in a study of regulatory T cells in long-lasting Graves disease. Researchers made TCR beta libraries by using iRepertoire HTBI primers and running Arm-PCR on CDR3 regions. TCRdb re-derived calls from the multiplex PCR reads in MiXCR, one entry per CDR3 protein. The repertoire holds approximately 400,000 distinct CDR3 sequences, with 15% to 18% as singletons. Time point in this sample: newly diagnosed GD, antithyroid drugs for less than 3 months. The TCR library used RNA extracted from PBMCs. The material sequenced was peripheral blood mononuclear cells (PBMCs), taken at new diagnosis, from a patient treated with antithyroid drugs. The receptors were gathered from a female donor with Graves disease.

This clonotype was recorded at least ten times. The V and J genes are TRBV20-1 and TRBJ2-1; no definite D call. V dropped 3 bases and J dropped 3 bases, with 9 bases sitting between them. This CDR3 is 13 amino acids long. Germline V gene lookup returns CDR1 DFQATT and CDR2 SNEGSKA (reference sequence). This CDR3 reads CSASWQLYNEQFF. CDR3 coding DNA: TGCAGTGCTAGTTGGCAGCTCTACAATGAGCAGTTCTTC.

This clonotype occurred many times. The genes are TRBV6-5 and TRBJ2-3; TRBD2 matches 7 bases. The CDR3 is made up of 15 amino acids. In germline, CDR1 is MNHEY, CDR2 SVGAGI. V lost 4 bases, J lost 1 base, and 5 bases stayed unmatched. The CDR3 coding sequence is TGTGCCAGCAGTTTGTCCCTAGCGGGCACAGATACGCAGTATTTT. It encodes CASSLSLAGTDTQYF.

In its sample, this clonotype was seen many times. The V call is TRBV20-1, the J call TRBJ1-2; 7 bases map to TRBD1. This CDR3 has 13 amino acids. V shed 1 base, J shed 4 bases, and the junction held 3 bases outside the gene matches. Germline V gene sequence: CDR1 DFQATT, CDR2 SNEGSKA (reference sequence). CDR3 amino acids: CSARGRTGYGYTF. The CDR3 DNA reads as TGCAGTGCTAGAGGGCGGACAGGCTATGGCTACACCTTC.

In its sample, this clonotype was seen a few times. The J gene is TRBJ1-1, the V gene TRBV5-4; D ambiguous. CDR3 length: 13 amino acids. Trimming removed 4 bases from V and 0 bases from J, with 7 bases in between. Germline CDR1 is SGHNT and CDR2 is YYREEE (reference sequence). CDR3 sequence (DNA): TGTGCCAGCAGCGCCCGGTTGAACACTGAAGCTTTCTTT. It yields the protein CASSARLNTEAFF.

This clonotype has at least ten counts. The chain recombines TRBV5-6 with TRBJ1-5; no firm D call. The germline CDR1 and CDR2 sequences are SGHDT and YYEEEE. V was trimmed by 1 base and J by 5 bases, leaving 7 bases between them. CDR3 length: 13 amino acids. The DNA of the CDR3 is TGTGCCAGCAGCTTGTTTGCCGATCAGCCCCAGCATTTT. Translating gives CASSLFADQPQHF.

Many counts were recorded for this clonotype. The chain employs TRBV9 and TRBJ2-5; D not certain. The CDR3 has 14 amino acids. V lost 3 bases, J lost 5 bases, and 14 bases lay in between. The germline gives CDR1 SGDLS, CDR2 YYNGEE. The CDR3 sequence: CASSGWGSGETQYF. In nucleotides, the CDR3 is TGTGCCAGCAGCGGATGGGGATCGGGCGAGACCCAGTACTTC.

This clonotype occurred a few times. This sequence joins TRBV16 and TRBJ2-1; the D gene could be TRBD1 or TRBD2 (5 bases each). There are 19 residues in the CDR3. The germline gives CDR1 KGHSY, CDR2 FQNENV. The ends were cut back, 0 bases at V and 0 bases at J, with 18 bases in the middle. Here the CDR3 DNA reads TGTGCCAGCAGCCAATCGGGACGGCTAACTCATTACTCCTACAATGAGCAGTTCTTC. Encoded protein: CASSQSGRLTHYSYNEQFF.

This clonotype was detected a few times. The chain employs TRBV10-2 and TRBJ2-7, with 8 bases that match TRBD1. Germline trimming cut 0 bases from V and 4 bases from J; bases unmatched to any gene: 5. Germline V gene lookup returns CDR1 WSHSY and CDR2 SAAADI. CDR3 length: 15 residues. CDR3 bases: TGCGCCAGCAGTGAGTCTCAGGGGGCGCGATACGAGCAGTACTTC. It encodes CASSESQGARYEQYF.

This clonotype was detected ten times or more. The chain has TRBV11-2 and TRBJ2-7; weak D call: TRBD1 (5 bases). The CDR3 consists of 14 residues. From germline, CDR1 is SGHAT and CDR2 FQNNGV. The germline V and J ends were trimmed by 1 base and 3 bases, with 10 bases remaining between them. CDR3 DNA: TGTGCCAGCAGCTTAGTCAGGGTTGTCTACGAGCAGTACTTC. It encodes CASSLVRVVYEQYF. The variable domain in full, with the rest retrieved from reference TRBV11-2 and TRBJ2-7, is EAGVAQSPRYKIIEKRQSVAFWCNPISGHATLYWYQQILGQGPKLLIQFQNNGVVDDSQLPKDRFSAERLKGVDSTLKIQPAKLEDSAVYLCASSLVRVVYEQYFGPGTRLTVT.

The V gene is TRBV19, the J gene TRBJ1-3; D possibly corresponds to TRBD1 (5 bases). V shed 5 bases and J shed 1 base, with 12 bases lying between them. CDR1 is LNHDA, CDR2 SQIVND, per germline (reference sequence). The CDR3 has 15 amino acids. CDR3 residues: CASSANGQSGNTIYF. DNA for the CDR3: TGTGCCAGTAGTGCCAACGGACAATCTGGAAACACCATATATTTT.

In its sample, this clonotype was seen many times. The gene calls are TRBV19 and TRBJ1-1; 9 bases fit TRBD1. V lost 7 bases to trimming and J lost 2 bases; unmatched junction nucleotides: 8. Per germline, CDR1 LNHDA and CDR2 SQIVND (reference sequence). This CDR3 contains 15 residues. This chain's CDR3 is CASIQDRGANTEAFF. The DNA for the CDR3 is TGTGCCAGTATCCAGGACAGGGGCGCCAACACTGAAGCTTTCTTT. The variable domain in full, completed from reference TRBV19 and TRBJ1-1, reads DGGITQSPKYLFRKEGQNVTLSCEQNLNHDAMYWYRQDPGQGLRLIYYSQIVNDFQKGDIAEGYSVSREKKESFPLTVTSAQKNPTAFYLCASIQDRGANTEAFFGQGTRLTVV.

Worth noting for this clonotype: A clone one base away is much larger, so this may be a read error. The rearrangement joins TRBV6-1 to TRBJ2-1; maybe TRBD1 (5 bases). This CDR3 has 13 amino acids. Trimming pared 8 bases from V and 10 bases from J, leaving 18 bases between. The V gene's germline CDR1 is MNHNS and CDR2 SASEGT. The CDR3: CASSTEQSYEQFF. The CDR3, as DNA: TGTGCCAGCTCGACAGAACAGTCCTACGAGCAGTTCTTC.

Concerning this clonotype itself: A much more abundant neighbour one base away suggests this may be a read error. The genes are TRBV24-1 and TRBJ2-1; 7 bases line up with TRBD2. Germline lookup yields CDR1 KGHDR and CDR2 SFDVKD. This CDR3 spans 13 amino acids. Losses at the gene ends were 5 bases for V and 15 bases for J; bases not matched to a gene: 12. CDR3 in DNA: TGTGCCACCAGTGGGACATCGGACGGGGAGGGGTTCTTC. Its translation is CATSGTSDGEGFF.

This clonotype was counted only a few times. The V gene is TRBV6-2 or TRBV6-3, the J gene TRBJ2-7, with D hard to call. CDR3 size: 15 residues. Germline V gene data show CDR1 as MNHEY and CDR2 as SVGEGT. Trimming took off 5 bases at V and 2 bases at J, with 16 bases between the two ends. CDR3 DNA sequence: TGTGCCAGCAGTAGCCCCATGTTGGCGGCCTACGAGCAGTACTTC. This encodes CASSSPMLAAYEQYF.

This chain links TRBV9 with TRBJ2-5; 9 bases map to TRBD2. Germline assignment: CDR1 SGDLS and CDR2 YYNGEE. J lost 2 bases, V lost 3 bases, and 5 bases had no gene match. This CDR3 has 15 residues. CDR3 amino acids: CASSGGGGLQETQYF. CDR3 DNA sequence: TGTGCCAGCAGCGGCGGGGGGGGACTTCAAGAGACCCAGTACTTC.

This clonotype has at least ten counts. The J gene is TRBJ1-1, the V gene TRBV7-9; D uncertain. Germline V CDR1 and CDR2: SEHNR, FQNEAQ (reference sequence). V was shortened by 0 bases and J by 0 bases, with 5 bases between the two germline ends. The CDR3 loop spans 14 amino acids. The CDR3 region is CASSLAVLNTEAFF. The CDR3 DNA reads TGTGCCAGCAGCTTAGCGGTCCTGAACACTGAAGCTTTCTTT. Complete variable domain (other parts from reference TRBV7-9 and TRBJ1-1): DTGVSQNPRHKITKRGQNVTFRCDPISEHNRLYWYRQTLGQGPEFLTYFQNEAQLEKSRLLSDRFSAERPKGSFSTLEIQRTEQGDSAMYLCASSLAVLNTEAFFGQGTRLTVV.

The table lists this clonotype with a few counts. The rearrangement uses TRBV19 and TRBJ2-2; D unclear. This CDR3 spans 15 amino acids. Trimming took 7 bases from V and 2 from J, leaving 14 bases between them. Germline V gene data show CDR1 as LNHDA and CDR2 as SQIVND (reference sequence). The CDR3 DNA is TGTGCCAGTATGGCGGCTGCAGTCAACACCGGGGAGCTGTTTTTT. Translation gives CASMAAAVNTGELFF.

Regarding this clonotype: This may come from a read error, since a much larger clone is one base off. J is TRBJ2-1 and V is TRBV20-1; maybe TRBD2 (6 bases). The CDR3 runs 14 residues. V lost 3 bases and J 10 bases, leaving 19 bases between the germline ends. The germline V gene encodes CDR1 DFQATT and CDR2 SNEGSKA (reference sequence). The CDR3: CSASDNGGEGEQFF. In DNA, the CDR3 is TGCAGTGCTAGTGATAACGGGGGAGAAGGCGAGCAGTTCTTC.

This chain links TRBV4-1 with TRBJ2-3, with 7 bases fitting TRBD1. The CDR3 covers 15 residues. After removal of 4 bases from V and 5 bases from J, the junction contained 9 bases not matched to a gene. Germline V gene data show CDR1 as MGHRA and CDR2 as YSYEKL. This CDR3 reads CASSPGQALQDTQYF. CDR3 nucleotides: TGCGCCAGCAGCCCTGGACAGGCCCTTCAAGATACGCAGTATTTT.

This clonotype was counted only a few times. The chain joins TRBV28 to TRBJ2-1; TRBD1 matches at 8 bases. With V trimmed by 6 bases and J by 10 bases, 8 bases remained unmatched. CDR1 is MDHEN, CDR2 SYDVKM, per germline. The CDR3 covers 13 residues. CDR3 in DNA: TGTGCCAGCAGGAGGGGACAGGCCTACGAGCAGTTCTTC. Its translation: CASRRGQAYEQFF.

This clonotype turned up a few times. This chain joins TRBV19 and TRBJ1-1; D unclear. This CDR3 is 14 amino acids long. CDR1 LNHDA and CDR2 SQIVND come from the germline V gene (reference sequence). V shed 3 bases and J shed 5 bases, with 13 bases lying between them. CDR3 region: CASSIIDTRTEAFF. The CDR3 nucleotides are TGTGCCAGTAGTATCATCGATACGCGGACTGAAGCTTTCTTT.

The sample holds many counts of this clonotype. The chain links TRBV12-3 or TRBV12-4 to TRBJ2-1, with D perhaps TRBD2 (6 bases). V was cut by 6 bases and J by 9 bases, with 27 bases left in between. The CDR3 consists of 17 residues. The CDR3 here is CASSPFPGDELQFEQFF. CDR3 bases: TGTGCCAGCAGCCCTTTCCCGGGGGATGAGCTACAATTTGAGCAGTTCTTC.

This clonotype has at least ten counts. The rearrangement links TRBV27 to TRBJ1-1; no clear D gene. V was shortened by 0 bases and J by 5 bases, with 16 bases between the two germline ends. The CDR3 covers 16 residues. Per the germline V gene, CDR1 is MNHEY and CDR2 is SMNVEV (reference sequence). CDR3 region: CASSLSAVYSGTEAFF. The CDR3, as DNA: TGTGCCAGCAGTTTATCAGCGGTTTACAGTGGGACTGAAGCTTTCTTT.

This clonotype was seen repeatedly, ten times or more. This rearrangement joins TRBV5-1 to TRBJ2-7; TRBD1 matches 8 bases. The CDR3 loop spans 12 amino acids. The V gene end was trimmed by 6 bases and the J gene end by 13 bases; junction bases not matched to a gene: 12. Germline V gives CDR1 SGHRS, CDR2 YFSETQ. CDR3 nucleotide sequence: TGCGCCAGCACCGAAGGCCAGGGACAGGTCTACTTC. This encodes CASTEGQGQVYF.

At least ten counts were recorded for this clonotype. V usage is TRBV7-2 and J usage is TRBJ1-4; the D is unclear. The CDR3 has 14 amino acids. V lost 2 bases, J lost 11 bases, and 15 bases lay in between. Germline loops: CDR1 SGHTA, CDR2 FQGNSA. CDR3 sequence (DNA): TGTGCCAGCAGCTTATTGACACGTGAAGAGAAACTGTTTTTT. It encodes CASSLLTREEKLFF.

Only a few counts were recorded for this clonotype. CDR3 sequence (DNA): TGCAGTGCCCCTCCGGGCCAAGATACGCAGTATTTT. Amino acids: CSAPPGQDTQYF. The genes are TRBV20-1 and TRBJ2-3; D is unresolved. Germline CDR1 and CDR2: DFQATT and SNEGSKA (reference sequence). This CDR3 contains 12 residues. V gave up 6 bases and J gave up 5 bases, with 12 bases separating them.

This clonotype was found many times. The genes are TRBV2 and TRBJ1-1; the D is unclear. The CDR3 extends over 11 amino acids. Germline V CDR1 and CDR2: SNHLY, FYNNEI. V dropped 4 bases and J dropped 8 bases, with 8 bases sitting between them. CDR3 sequence: CASSVHSEAFF. As DNA, the CDR3 is TGTGCCAGCAGTGTCCACAGCGAAGCTTTCTTT.

This clonotype was seen repeatedly, ten times or more. The chain is built from TRBV20-1 and TRBJ1-6, with unresolved D. CDR3 length: 15 residues. V dropped 5 bases and J dropped 0 bases, with 11 bases sitting between them. The V gene's germline CDR1 is DFQATT and CDR2 SNEGSKA (reference sequence). CDR3 in amino acids: CSASLPDSYNSPLHF. The CDR3 DNA reads as TGCAGTGCTTCTCTTCCAGACTCCTATAATTCACCCCTCCACTTT.

The V gene is TRBV20-1, the J gene TRBJ2-3, with 9 bases identical to TRBD2. The germline V gene has CDR1 DFQATT and CDR2 SNEGSKA (reference sequence). The CDR3 is made up of 15 amino acids. The V segment lost 7 bases and the J segment 6 bases; nucleotides outside the gene matches: 14. The CDR3 loop reads CSGASSGTSPDTQYF. CDR3 nucleotide sequence: TGCAGTGGGGCCTCCTCCGGGACTAGCCCCGATACGCAGTATTTT.